The sequence of this T cell receptor (beta chain) was determined in a study of cytotoxic CD8 clonotypes in ibrutinib-treated CLL. About the study: Patient counts were around 11 relapsed/refractory, roughly 15 treatment-naive and under 18 IGHV unmutated. The sample average was about 270,000 productive templates and just under 95,000 productive rearrangements.

To note about this clone: Its antigen is currently unknown.

V was trimmed by 1 base and J by 3 bases, leaving 3 bases between them. Germline CDR1 MDHEN, CDR2 SYDVKM. This CDR3 spans 12 amino acids. Study-level results: Under therapy, public clonotypes either contracted or stayed stable, and they were uncommon.

Clones were read by immunoSEQ multiplex PCR, and TCRdb kept only the in-frame ones, dropping some. This table has under 150,000 clones, around 84% appearing once. V is TRBV28 and J is TRBJ1-1, with D unclear. The sample here was PBMCs, taken after 36 months of ibrutinib treatment. The receptor was isolated from a human donor with chronic lymphocytic leukemia. CDR3 amino acids: CASSLSYTEAFF. The CDR3 DNA is TGTGCCAGCAGTTTATCGTACACTGAAGCTTTCTTT. The full variable domain, its missing parts supplied by reference TRBV28 and TRBJ1-1, is DVKVTQSSRYLVKRTGEKVFLECVQDMDHENMFWYRQDPGLGLRLIYFSYDVKMKEKGDIPEGYSVSREKKERFSLILESASTNQTSMYLCASSLSYTEAFFGQGTRLTVV.